The next 2 T cell receptor beta chains were all read from a single sample in a study of CD8 T cells in Susac syndrome (dated by TCRdb to between 2017 and 2020). The method behind the library was the immunoSEQ multiplex PCR assay. RNA was extracted using the RNeasy kit, and roughly 0.45 to 1 microgram was reverse transcribed with random hexamers. Starting from the raw public reads, TCRdb applied fastp trimming at Q25, assembled clones with MiXCR and retained in-frame beta chains. Each CDR3 protein gets just one entry, which takes the most common genes and DNA from the rows behind it. This sample gives about 90,000 distinct CDR3 sequences in total; over 80% of them show up just once. Clones ranked in the top ten supply roughly 0.32% of the sample. Sequenced: CD8+ T cells from PBMCs. All receptors derive from a human donor in good health.

J is TRBJ2-5 and V is TRBV7-2; D may correspond to TRBD1 or TRBD2 (6 bases each). This CDR3 is built from 13 residues. V lost 3 bases, J lost 4 bases, and 9 bases lay in between. The germline V gene has CDR1 SGHTA and CDR2 FQGNSA. The CDR3 loop reads CASSFGGRETQYF. The CDR3 region has the DNA TGTGCCAGCAGCTTCGGGGGCAGAGAGACCCAGTACTTC.

This chain joins TRBV2 and TRBJ2-3; the match to TRBD2 covers 11 bases. The CDR3 length is 14 residues. The germline V gene has CDR1 SNHLY and CDR2 FYNNEI. The CDR3 protein is CADPTSGGADTQYF. As DNA, the CDR3 is TGTGCAGACCCAACTAGCGGGGGAGCAGATACGCAGTATTTT.